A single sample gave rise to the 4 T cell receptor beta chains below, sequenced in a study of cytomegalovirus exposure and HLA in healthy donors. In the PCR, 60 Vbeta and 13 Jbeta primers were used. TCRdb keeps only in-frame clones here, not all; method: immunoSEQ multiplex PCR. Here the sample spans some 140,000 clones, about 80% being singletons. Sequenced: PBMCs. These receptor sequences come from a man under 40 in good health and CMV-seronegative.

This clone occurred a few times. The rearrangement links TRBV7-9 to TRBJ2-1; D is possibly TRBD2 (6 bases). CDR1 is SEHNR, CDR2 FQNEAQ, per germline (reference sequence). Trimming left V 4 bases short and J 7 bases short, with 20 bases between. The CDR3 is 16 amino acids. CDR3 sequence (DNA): TGTGCCAGCAGCTCCCTCCGCCTTGGCGGGATAAATGAGCAGTTCTTC. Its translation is CASSSLRLGGINEQFF.

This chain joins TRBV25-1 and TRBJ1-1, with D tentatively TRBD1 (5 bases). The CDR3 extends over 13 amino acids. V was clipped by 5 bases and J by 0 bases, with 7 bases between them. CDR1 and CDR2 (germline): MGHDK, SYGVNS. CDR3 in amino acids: CASSPGMNTEAFF. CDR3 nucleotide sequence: TGTGCCAGCAGTCCAGGGATGAACACTGAAGCTTTCTTT.

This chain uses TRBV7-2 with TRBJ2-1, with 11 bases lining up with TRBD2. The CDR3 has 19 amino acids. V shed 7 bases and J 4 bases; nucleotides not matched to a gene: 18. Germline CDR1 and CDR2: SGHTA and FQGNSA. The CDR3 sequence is CASTFQSGLAGPLYNEQFF. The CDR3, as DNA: TGTGCCAGCACCTTTCAATCCGGACTAGCGGGCCCCCTTTACAATGAGCAGTTCTTC.

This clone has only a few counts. The CDR3 region has the DNA TGTGCCAGCAGCTTTCCGTCGGGACAAACGGACAATGAGCAGTTCTTC. As protein: CASSFPSGQTDNEQFF. V gene TRBV5-6 combines with J gene TRBJ2-1, with a possible D match to TRBD1 (6 bases). Trimming stripped 2 bases from V and 5 bases from J, with 17 bases between. The CDR3 contains 16 residues. Germline V lookup: CDR1 SGHDT, CDR2 YYEEEE.